This TCR beta chain emerged from a study of blood T cell repertoires in COVID-19 (dated by TCRdb to the early 2020s). The study in broad terms: The collaborator samples originated in the United States, Italy and Spain and spanned the acute and convalescent phases of COVID-19. The material from the prospective study consisted of cDNA or gDNA derived from T cells, B-cell-depleted T cells, or PBMCs. Deeply sampled blood TCRbeta repertoires from subjects exposed to, actively infected with, or recovered from COVID-19 were included in the dataset. The samples were drawn from the first 160 participants of the ongoing ImmuneRACE study and from 1,254 subjects provided by 6 global collaborators. A freely available public database, intended as a resource for researchers studying the immune response to SARS-CoV-2, is where the repertoires were released. HLA class I and class II types, where available, came from metadata supplied by the sample provider rather than from assay-based typing. Sample metadata almost always included a de-identified subject ID, COVID-19 status, age in years and sex. The paper's findings and limits, for the study overall: Clinical and demographic metadata were provided uncurated, with the amount varying by source and participant.

Participants in the prospective study were aged roughly 18 to 95 years, lived in 20 to 30 United States geographic areas, and enrolled through a virtual design. Cohort assignment in the prospective study relied on participant-reported clinical history from a screening survey and a study questionnaire. Recovered participants in ImmuneRACE Cohort 3 were defined by two consecutive negative NP/OP PCR tests, clearance by a healthcare professional, or resolution of symptoms. Mobile phlebotomists in the prospective study collected whole blood, serum and a nasopharyngeal or oropharyngeal swab from every participant. Over a roughly 2-month period, participants in the prospective study had the option of providing additional blood draws and questionnaires. Prospective study blood samples were shipped either frozen or at room temperature before DNA extraction. Comments on this clone: Its antigen is unknown. Within one base of it there is no much larger clone, and no base qualities were kept.

The immunoSEQ Assay, a bias-controlled multiplex PCR, was used to amplify TCRbeta CDR3 regions from genomic DNA. In the source study's methods: Within the assay, amplification of reference gene primers was used to estimate how many nucleated cells each sample contained. Sequence reads were collapsed and filtered to measure the absolute abundance of every unique TCRbeta CDR3 rearrangement. For each sample, productive Simpson clonality was calculated by taking the square root of Simpson's diversity index across productive rearrangements. This is the immuneACCESS table as TCRdb keeps it, with only in-frame sequences that have V and J called. A part of the clones is gone; compared with another copy, unresolved V genes explain less than half, and the rest is unexplained. For V, J and clone size, that table is used; D and trimming come from the DNA. The sample contains some 170,000 clones, approximately 82% of them found a single time. The ten largest clones add up to 15% of the sample.

The CDR3 spans 15 residues, from the cysteine through the phenylalanine. The kept DNA is CDR3 alone, 45 bases in frame from the first base. The junction shows trimming of 1 base on V and 2 bases on J, and the gene matches do not reach 3 bases of it. For CDR1 and CDR2, the germline V gene (reference sequence) lists SEHNR and FQNEAQ. Sample: PBMCs or T cells enriched from blood (not recorded which). The chain links TRBV7-9 with TRBJ2-7; 9 central bases correspond to TRBD2. This clonotype was obtained from a man aged 45-65 years who had recovered from COVID-19. The CDR3 protein: CASSLVTSGAYEQYF. The sequence in DNA is TGTGCCAGCAGCTTAGTGACTAGCGGAGCCTACGAGCAGTACTTC.